The 10 T cell receptor beta chains given below trace back to one sample, sequenced in a study of graft-versus-host responses after intestinal transplantation. Which antigens these TCRs recognize remains unknown. Sequenced by immunoSEQ multiplex PCR; TCRdb stores in-frame clones only, minus some. The table shows some 90,000 clones, with roughly nine tenths occurring only once. The material was unstimulated CD4+ T cells sorted from spleen or lymph node cells, obtained before intestinal transplant. Every receptor here comes from a human donor who received an intestinal transplant.

The V gene is TRBV7-8, the J gene TRBJ2-1; 10 nucleotides line up with TRBD2. Germline CDR1 reads SGHVS; CDR2 reads FQNEAQ. The CDR3 spans 15 residues. With V trimmed by 3 bases and J by 8 bases, 7 bases remained unmatched. In nucleotides, the CDR3 is TGTGCCAGCAGCTTGCCGGGCCTAGCGGGGGATGAGCAGTTCTTC. Translation gives CASSLPGLAGDEQFF.

The chain links TRBV5-1 to TRBJ2-3, with unresolved D. This CDR3 spans 11 amino acids. Germline assignment: CDR1 SGHRS and CDR2 YFSETQ. V gave up 4 bases and J gave up 6 bases, with 6 bases separating them. The chain's CDR3 is CASSKEDTQYF. The DNA of the CDR3 is TGCGCCAGCAGCAAGGAGGATACGCAGTATTTT.

The CDR3 DNA reads TGCGCCAGCAGCCCGTACAGGGGTACTGAAGCTTTCTTT. Translated: CASSPYRGTEAFF. The chain joins TRBV5-1 to TRBJ1-1, with TRBD1 matching 7 bases. J gave up 5 bases and V 4 bases, and 5 bases lay outside the gene matches. Germline CDR1 and CDR2: SGHRS and YFSETQ. The length of the CDR3 is 13 residues. The variable domain in full, with the rest retrieved from reference TRBV5-1 and TRBJ1-1, is KAGVTQTPRYLIKTRGQQVTLSCSPISGHRSVSWYQQTPGQGLQFLFEYFSETQRNKGNFPGRFSGRQFSNSRSEMNVSTLELGDSALYLCASSPYRGTEAFFGQGTRLTVV.

V is TRBV5-1 and J is TRBJ1-6, with TRBD1 matching 7 bases. The CDR3 runs 14 residues. Per germline, CDR1 SGHRS and CDR2 YFSETQ. V shed 6 bases and J 5 bases; nucleotides not matched to a gene: 5. CDR3 coding DNA: TGCGCCAGCACCCGGACAGGCAATAATTCACCCCTCCACTTT. This encodes CASTRTGNNSPLHF.

This sequence joins TRBV27 and TRBJ2-7; TRBD2 agrees at 8 bases. The germline V gene has CDR1 MNHEY and CDR2 SMNVEV (reference sequence). The CDR3 runs 13 residues. J lost 6 bases, V lost 6 bases, and 7 bases had no gene match. CDR3 loop: CASSPGGRGEQYF. The CDR3 nucleotides read TGTGCCAGCAGCCCGGGGGGGCGGGGCGAGCAGTACTTC.

This chain links TRBV5-1 with TRBJ2-5; D remains ambiguous. Germline CDR1 reads SGHRS; CDR2 reads YFSETQ. V gave up 1 base and J gave up 2 bases, with 12 bases separating them. CDR3 size: 15 residues. In nucleotides, the CDR3 is TGCGCCAGCAGCTTGCTATCGTCCTTACAAGAGACCCAGTACTTC. Its protein is CASSLLSSLQETQYF.

This clone has only a few counts. The rearrangement links TRBV25-1 to TRBJ1-4; TRBD1 might be the D (6 bases). The CDR3 is 12 amino acids. Trimming shortened V by 8 bases and J by 10 bases, and 14 bases separated the two germline ends. The germline CDR1 and CDR2 sequences are MGHDK and SYGVNS. The CDR3 DNA reads TGTGCCAGCGGCTGGACAGTTAGAAAACTGTTTTTT. Translated, it gives CASGWTVRKLFF.

In DNA form, the CDR3 reads TGTGCCAGCAGATCCGGGGGGCCGGCGGATGAGCAGTTCTTC. Its protein product is CASRSGGPADEQFF. V is TRBV6-1 and J is TRBJ2-1; possibly TRBD2 for D (7 bases). This CDR3 is built from 14 residues. With 6 bases removed from V and 8 bases from J, the gap between germline ends came to 17 bases. Germline CDR1 is MNHNS and CDR2 is SASEGT.

V and J are TRBV5-1 and TRBJ2-7, with D hard to call. Trimming pared 0 bases from V and 7 bases from J, leaving 11 bases between. From germline, CDR1 is SGHRS and CDR2 YFSETQ. This CDR3 is built from 13 residues. This CDR3 reads CASSLAPYEEQYF. CDR3 nucleotides: TGCGCCAGCAGCTTGGCGCCCTACGAGGAGCAGTACTTC.

The rearrangement uses TRBV15 and TRBJ2-3; a possible D gene is TRBD1 (5 bases). The CDR3 is 17 residues long. V was shortened by 0 bases and J by 6 bases, with 19 bases between the two germline ends. Germline CDR1 is LNHNV and CDR2 is YYDKDF (reference sequence). In DNA form, the CDR3 reads TGTGCCACCAGCAGAGATGGGGCCCTCCCGAGGCGGGATACGCAGTATTTT. Its translation: CATSRDGALPRRDTQYF. Supplemented by reference TRBV15 and TRBJ2-3, the full variable domain reads DAMVIQNPRYQVTQFGKPVTLSCSQTLNHNVMYWYQQKSSQAPKLLFHYYDKDFNNEADTPDNFQSRRPNTSFCFLDIRSPGLGDTAMYLCATSRDGALPRRDTQYFGPGTRLTVL.